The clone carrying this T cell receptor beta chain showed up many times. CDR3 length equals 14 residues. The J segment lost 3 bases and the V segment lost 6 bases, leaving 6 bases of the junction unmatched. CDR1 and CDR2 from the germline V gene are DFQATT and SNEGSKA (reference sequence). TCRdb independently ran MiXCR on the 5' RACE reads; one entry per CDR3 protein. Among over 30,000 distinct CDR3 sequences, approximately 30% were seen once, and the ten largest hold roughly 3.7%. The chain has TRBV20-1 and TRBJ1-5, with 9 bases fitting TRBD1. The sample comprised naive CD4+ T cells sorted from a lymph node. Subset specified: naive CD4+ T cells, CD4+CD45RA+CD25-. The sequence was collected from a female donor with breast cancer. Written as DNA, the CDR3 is TGCAGTGCCCGTGACAGGGGGGTCAATCAGCCCCAGCATTTT. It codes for CSARDRGVNQPQHF.